This TCR beta chain was captured by sequencing in a study of shared clonotypes between healthy human individuals. Study conclusions and caveats: Sharing across four donors was highest in naive CD4 (roughly 5%) and lowest in memory CD8 (roughly 0.4%). Large sequencing depth failed to make sorted-subset sequencing complete, rarefaction showed.

Only in-frame clones appear in the TCRdb table, and some are missing; sequencing was by immunoSEQ multiplex PCR. The sample lists some 2,500,000 clones, over 85% occurring once. CDR1 and CDR2 from the germline V gene are MNHNS and SASEGT. V gave up 3 bases and J gave up 0 bases; unmatched junction bases: 5. CDR3 size: 15 residues. Worth noting for this clone: Its antigen is currently unknown.

This sequence joins TRBV6-1 and TRBJ2-7, with 7 bases matching TRBD2. This receptor was taken from a man younger than 35 in good health. Some clones in this sample may be carry-over from other donors' samples. Sequencing input: naive CD4+ T cells from PBMCs. This sample's subset: CD45RA+ positively selected. The DNA for the CDR3 is TGTGCCAGCAGTGAGGGAATAGCGGGCTCCTACGAGCAGTACTTC. Translated, it gives CASSEGIAGSYEQYF.